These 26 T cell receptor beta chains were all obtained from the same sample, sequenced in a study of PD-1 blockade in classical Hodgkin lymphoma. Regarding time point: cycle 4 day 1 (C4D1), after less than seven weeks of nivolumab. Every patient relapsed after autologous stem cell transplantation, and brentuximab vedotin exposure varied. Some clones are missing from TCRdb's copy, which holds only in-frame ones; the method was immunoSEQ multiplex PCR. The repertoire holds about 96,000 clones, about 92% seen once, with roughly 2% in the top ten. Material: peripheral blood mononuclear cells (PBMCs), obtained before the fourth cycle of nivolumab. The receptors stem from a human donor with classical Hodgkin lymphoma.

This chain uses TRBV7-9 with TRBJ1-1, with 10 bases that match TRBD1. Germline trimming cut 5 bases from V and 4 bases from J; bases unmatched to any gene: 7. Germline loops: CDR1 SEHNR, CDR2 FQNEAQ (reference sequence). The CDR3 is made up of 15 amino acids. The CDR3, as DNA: TGTGCCAGCAGCCTAGGAGGGACAGGGGTCACTGAAGCTTTCTTT. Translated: CASSLGGTGVTEAFF.

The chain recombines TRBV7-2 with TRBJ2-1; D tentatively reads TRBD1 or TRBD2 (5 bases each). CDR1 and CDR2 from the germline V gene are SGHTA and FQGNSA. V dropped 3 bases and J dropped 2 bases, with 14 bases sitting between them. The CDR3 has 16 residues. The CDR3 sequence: CASSLGAWGTYNEQFF. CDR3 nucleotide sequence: TGTGCCAGCAGCTTGGGTGCGTGGGGGACCTACAATGAGCAGTTCTTC.

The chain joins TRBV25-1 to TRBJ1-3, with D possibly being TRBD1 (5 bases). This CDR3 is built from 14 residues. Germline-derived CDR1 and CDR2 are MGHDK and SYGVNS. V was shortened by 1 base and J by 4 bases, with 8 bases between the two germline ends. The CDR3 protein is CASSELRTGNTIYF. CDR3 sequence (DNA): TGTGCCAGCAGTGAATTACGGACAGGAAACACCATATATTTT.

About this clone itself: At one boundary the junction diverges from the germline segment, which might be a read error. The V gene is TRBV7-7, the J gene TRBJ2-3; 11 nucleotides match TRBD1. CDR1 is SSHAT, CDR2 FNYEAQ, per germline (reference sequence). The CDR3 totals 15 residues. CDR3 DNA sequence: TGTGCTAGCAGCCGGACAGGGGGCCGCACAGATACGCAGTATTTT. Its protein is CASSRTGGRTDTQYF.

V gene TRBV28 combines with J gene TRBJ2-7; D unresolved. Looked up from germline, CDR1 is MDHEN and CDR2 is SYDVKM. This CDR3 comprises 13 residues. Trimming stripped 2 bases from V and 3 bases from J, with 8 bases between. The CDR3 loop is CASSLGLIYEQYF. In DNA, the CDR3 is TGTGCCAGCAGTTTAGGGCTCATCTACGAGCAGTACTTC.

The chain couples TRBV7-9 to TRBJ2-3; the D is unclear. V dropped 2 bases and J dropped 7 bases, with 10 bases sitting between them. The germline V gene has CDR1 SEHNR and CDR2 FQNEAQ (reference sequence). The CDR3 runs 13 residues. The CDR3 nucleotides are TGTGCCAGCAGCTTAAATACCGATAATACGCAGTATTTT. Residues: CASSLNTDNTQYF.

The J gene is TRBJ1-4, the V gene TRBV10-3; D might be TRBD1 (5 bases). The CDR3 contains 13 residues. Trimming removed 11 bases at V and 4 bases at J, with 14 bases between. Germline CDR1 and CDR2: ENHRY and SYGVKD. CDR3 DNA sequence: TGTGCCGCCAACGACAGACTTAATGAAAAACTGTTTTTT. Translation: CAANDRLNEKLFF.

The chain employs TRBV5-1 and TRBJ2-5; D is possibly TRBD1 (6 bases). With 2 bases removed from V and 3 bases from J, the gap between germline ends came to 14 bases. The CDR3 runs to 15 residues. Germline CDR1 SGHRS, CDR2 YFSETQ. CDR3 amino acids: CASSFRTGREETQYF. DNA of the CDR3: TGCGCCAGCAGCTTCCGTACAGGGCGAGAAGAGACCCAGTACTTC.

CDR3 region: CASSLHLGEGYEQYF. DNA for the CDR3: TGTGCCAGCAGCTTACATCTAGGGGAGGGATACGAGCAGTACTTC. This sequence joins TRBV7-2 and TRBJ2-7, with TRBD2 matching 7 bases. CDR3 length equals 15 residues. Per the germline V gene, CDR1 is SGHTA and CDR2 is FQGNSA. The junction had 8 bases not matched to a gene; V was cut back by 2 bases and J by 4 bases.

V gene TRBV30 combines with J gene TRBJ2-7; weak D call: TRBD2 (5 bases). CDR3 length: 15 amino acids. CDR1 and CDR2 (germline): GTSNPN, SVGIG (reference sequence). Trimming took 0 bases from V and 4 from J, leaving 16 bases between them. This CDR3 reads CAWSVGVQWRYEQYF. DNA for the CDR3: TGTGCCTGGAGTGTAGGCGTCCAGTGGAGGTACGAGCAGTACTTC.

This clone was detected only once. The CDR3 here is CASSGAQAYTNYGYTF. The CDR3 DNA is TGTGCCAGCAGCGGTGCCCAGGCGTATACTAACTATGGCTACACCTTC. The chain is built from TRBV9 and TRBJ1-2; D remains unclear. This CDR3 comprises 16 residues. The V and J ends lost 3 bases and 0 bases respectively, with 15 bases between them. Per germline, CDR1 SGDLS and CDR2 YYNGEE.

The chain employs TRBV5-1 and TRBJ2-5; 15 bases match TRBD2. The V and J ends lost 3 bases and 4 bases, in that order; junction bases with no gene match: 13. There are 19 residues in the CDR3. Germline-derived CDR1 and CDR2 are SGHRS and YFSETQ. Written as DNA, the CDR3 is TGCGCCAGCAGCTCGGGACTAGCGGGAGGATTTGTGGGGCGAGAGACCCAGTACTTC. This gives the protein CASSSGLAGGFVGRETQYF.

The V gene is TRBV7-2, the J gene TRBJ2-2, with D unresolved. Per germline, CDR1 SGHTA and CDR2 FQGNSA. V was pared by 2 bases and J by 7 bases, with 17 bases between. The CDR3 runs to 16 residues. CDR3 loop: CASSLQASVGLGELFF. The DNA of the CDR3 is TGTGCCAGCAGCTTACAGGCTAGTGTTGGGCTCGGGGAGCTGTTTTTT.

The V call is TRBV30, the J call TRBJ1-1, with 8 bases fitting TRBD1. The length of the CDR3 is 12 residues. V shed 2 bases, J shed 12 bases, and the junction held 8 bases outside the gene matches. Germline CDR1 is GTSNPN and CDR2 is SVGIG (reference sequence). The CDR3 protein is CAWSLGQGVSFF. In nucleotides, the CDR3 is TGTGCCTGGAGTCTAGGACAGGGCGTATCTTTCTTT.

For the CDR3, the DNA is TGTGCCAGTAGTATACCGACTAGCGGAAACACAGATACGCAGTATTTT. The encoded protein is CASSIPTSGNTDTQYF. This chain connects TRBV19 to TRBJ2-3; 9 nucleotides agree with TRBD2. The CDR3 sequence is 16 residues long. CDR1 is LNHDA, CDR2 SQIVND, per germline (reference sequence). J was trimmed by 2 bases and V by 2 bases; bases with no gene match: 5.

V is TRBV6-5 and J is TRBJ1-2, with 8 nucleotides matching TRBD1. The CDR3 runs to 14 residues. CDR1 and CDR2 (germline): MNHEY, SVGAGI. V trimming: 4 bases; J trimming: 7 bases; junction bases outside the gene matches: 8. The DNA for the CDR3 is TGTGCCAGCAGTTTCGGCCAGGGGGCTGGTGGCTACACCTTC. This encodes CASSFGQGAGGYTF.

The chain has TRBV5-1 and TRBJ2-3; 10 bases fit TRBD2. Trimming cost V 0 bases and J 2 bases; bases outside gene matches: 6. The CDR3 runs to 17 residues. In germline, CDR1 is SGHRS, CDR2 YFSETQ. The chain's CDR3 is CASSLDPSGSSTDTQYF. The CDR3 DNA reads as TGCGCCAGCAGCTTGGATCCTAGCGGGAGTTCCACAGATACGCAGTATTTT. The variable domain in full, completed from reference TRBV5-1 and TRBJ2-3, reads KAGVTQTPRYLIKTRGQQVTLSCSPISGHRSVSWYQQTPGQGLQFLFEYFSETQRNKGNFPGRFSGRQFSNSRSEMNVSTLELGDSALYLCASSLDPSGSSTDTQYFGPGTRLTVL.

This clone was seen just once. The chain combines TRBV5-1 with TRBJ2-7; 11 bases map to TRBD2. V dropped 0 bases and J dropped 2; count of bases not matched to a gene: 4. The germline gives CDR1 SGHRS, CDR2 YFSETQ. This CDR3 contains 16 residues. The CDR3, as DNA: TGCGCCAGCAGCTTGGTGGCTAGCGGGAGGACCTACGAGCAGTACTTC. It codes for CASSLVASGRTYEQYF.

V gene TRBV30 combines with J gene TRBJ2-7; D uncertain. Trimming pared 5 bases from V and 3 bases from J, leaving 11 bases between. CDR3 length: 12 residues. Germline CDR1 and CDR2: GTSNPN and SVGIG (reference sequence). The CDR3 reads CAWLKTVYEQYF. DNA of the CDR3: TGTGCCTGGTTGAAGACGGTCTACGAGCAGTACTTC. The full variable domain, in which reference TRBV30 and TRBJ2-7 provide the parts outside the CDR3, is SQTIHQWPATLVQPVGSPLSLECTVEGTSNPNLYWYRQAAGRGLQLLFYSVGIGQISSEVPQNLSASRPQDRQFILSSKKLLLSDSGFYLCAWLKTVYEQYFGPGTRLTVT.

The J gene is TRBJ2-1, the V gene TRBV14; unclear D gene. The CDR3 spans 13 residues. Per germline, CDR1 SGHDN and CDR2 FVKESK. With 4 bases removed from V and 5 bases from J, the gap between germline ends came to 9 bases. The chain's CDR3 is CASSPSMNNEQFF. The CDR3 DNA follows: TGTGCCAGCAGCCCCTCTATGAACAATGAGCAGTTCTTC.

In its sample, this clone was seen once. CDR3 DNA sequence: TGTGCCTGGACAACGTCCAGGCGAACTGAAGCTTTCTTT. Translation: CAWTTSRRTEAFF. This chain links TRBV30 with TRBJ1-1; no reliable D call. In germline, CDR1 is GTSNPN, CDR2 SVGIG (reference sequence). The CDR3 loop spans 13 amino acids. Trimming removed 4 bases at V and 5 bases at J, with 14 bases between.

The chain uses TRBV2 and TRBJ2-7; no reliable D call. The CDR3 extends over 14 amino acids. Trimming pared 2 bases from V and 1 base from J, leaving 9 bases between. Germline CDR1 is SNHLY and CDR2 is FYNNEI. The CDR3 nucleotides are TGTGCCAGCAGTGAAATCAGGATTTCCTACGAGCAGTACTTC. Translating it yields CASSEIRISYEQYF.

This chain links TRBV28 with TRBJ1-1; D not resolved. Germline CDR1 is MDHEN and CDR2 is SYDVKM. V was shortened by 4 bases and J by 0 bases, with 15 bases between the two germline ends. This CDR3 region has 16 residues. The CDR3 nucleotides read TGTGCCAGCAGTTCACCTTTCGGCGGAGTGAACACTGAAGCTTTCTTT. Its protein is CASSSPFGGVNTEAFF. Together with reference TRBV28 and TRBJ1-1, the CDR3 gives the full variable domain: DVKVTQSSRYLVKRTGEKVFLECVQDMDHENMFWYRQDPGLGLRLIYFSYDVKMKEKGDIPEGYSVSREKKERFSLILESASTNQTSMYLCASSSPFGGVNTEAFFGQGTRLTVV.

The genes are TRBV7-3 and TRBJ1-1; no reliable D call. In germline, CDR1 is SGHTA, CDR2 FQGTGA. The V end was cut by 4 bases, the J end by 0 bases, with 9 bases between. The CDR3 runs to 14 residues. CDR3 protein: CASSSTALNTEAFF. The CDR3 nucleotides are TGTGCCAGCAGCTCCACGGCACTGAACACTGAAGCTTTCTTT.

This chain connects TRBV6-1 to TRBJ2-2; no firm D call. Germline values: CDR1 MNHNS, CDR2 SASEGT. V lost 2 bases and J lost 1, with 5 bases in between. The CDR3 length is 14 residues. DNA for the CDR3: TGTGCCAGCAGTGAACGGAGGAACACCGGGGAGCTGTTTTTT. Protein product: CASSERRNTGELFF.

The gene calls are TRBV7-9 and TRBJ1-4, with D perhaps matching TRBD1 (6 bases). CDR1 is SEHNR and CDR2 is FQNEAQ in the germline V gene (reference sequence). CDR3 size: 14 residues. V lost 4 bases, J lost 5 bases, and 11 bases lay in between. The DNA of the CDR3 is TGTGCCAGCAGCTCACGGACAGAGAATGAAAAACTGTTTTTT. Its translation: CASSSRTENEKLFF.